Shown below are 9 T cell receptor beta chains from a single sample sequenced in a study of T cell repertoires in cytomegalovirus infection. TCRdb redid the calling of the reads with MiXCR, one entry per CDR3 protein. The data contain a few hundred thousand distinct CDR3 sequences, almost 40% of them seen just once; the ten biggest clones take up roughly 50%. These receptors' targets are unknown. The specimen comprised cultured PBMCs, sampled from culture after CMV antigen stimulation. The receptors were gathered from a human donor in good health (CMV status not recorded). Some clones in this sample may be carry-over from other donors' samples.

The table lists this clonotype with a count of one. The chain uses TRBV6-1 and TRBJ1-4; 8 bases are shared with TRBD1. The CDR3 is 14 residues long. Germline CDR1 and CDR2: MNHNS and SASEGT. Unmatched junction bases numbered 9, after V lost 8 bases and J lost 7 bases. The CDR3 loop is CASGQGPRSEKLFF. As DNA, the CDR3 is TGTGCCAGCGGACAGGGCCCCCGAAGTGAAAAACTGTTTTTT.

This chain uses TRBV7-2 with TRBJ2-2; D unresolved. Germline V CDR1 and CDR2: SGHTA, FQGNSA. V lost 5 bases, J lost 5 bases, and 12 bases lay in between. The length of the CDR3 is 14 residues. CDR3 amino acids: CASSQRFRTGELFF. The CDR3 region has the DNA TGTGCCAGCAGCCAACGCTTCCGTACCGGGGAGCTGTTTTTT.

This clonotype was seen only a few times. The chain recombines TRBV7-8 with TRBJ1-5; a weak D match, TRBD1 (5 bases). The CDR3 totals 14 residues. Between the trimmed V and J ends, which lost 5 bases and 7 bases, there was a span of 15 bases. Germline loops: CDR1 SGHVS, CDR2 FQNEAQ. The CDR3 sequence: CASSPRRGRQPQHF. The CDR3 bases are TGTGCCAGCAGCCCCCGGAGGGGAAGGCAGCCCCAGCATTTT.

The rearrangement joins TRBV11-2 to TRBJ2-5; 7 bases match TRBD1. The CDR3 sequence is 15 residues long. Germline trimming cut 0 bases from V and 9 bases from J; bases unmatched to any gene: 10. Germline CDR1 reads SGHAT; CDR2 reads FQNNGV. The CDR3, as DNA: TGTGCCAGCAGCTTAGATAAAGGGGGCAGGGCGGCCCAGTACTTC. This sequence encodes CASSLDKGGRAAQYF.

This clonotype appeared a few times. This chain links TRBV7-6 with TRBJ2-7, with D perhaps TRBD2 (6 bases). The germline V and J ends were trimmed by 6 bases and 3 bases, with 15 bases remaining between them. CDR1 is SGHVS and CDR2 is FNYEAQ in the germline V gene. The CDR3 length is 14 residues. As DNA, the CDR3 is TGTGCCAGCAGTTCTCTAGGCGGGAACTACGAGCAGTACTTC. This gives the protein CASSSLGGNYEQYF.

This chain uses TRBV7-2 with TRBJ2-3; 9 nucleotides align to TRBD2. The CDR3 consists of 13 residues. With 5 bases clipped from V and 4 bases from J, the junction kept 1 base outside the gene matches. Germline CDR1 and CDR2: SGHTA and FQGNSA. CDR3 nucleotide sequence: TGTGCCAGCAGCGGGACTAGCTCAGATACGCAGTATTTT. It is translated as CASSGTSSDTQYF.

This clonotype was detected a few times. V is TRBV6-6 and J is TRBJ1-5; possibly TRBD1 for D (6 bases). Germline CDR1 is MNHNY and CDR2 is SVGAGI (reference sequence). The CDR3 spans 17 residues. V lost 0 bases and J lost 0, with 12 bases in between. CDR3 nucleotide sequence: TGTGCCAGCAGTTACTCGAGTACAGGGAATAGCAATCAGCCCCAGCATTTT. This gives the protein CASSYSSTGNSNQPQHF.

This clonotype was picked up one time. The chain is built from TRBV6-2 or TRBV6-3 and TRBJ2-6; D is uncertain. Trimming pared 9 bases from V and 2 bases from J, leaving 11 bases between. Germline CDR1 reads MNHEY; CDR2 reads SVGEGT. This CDR3 has 14 residues. As DNA, the CDR3 is TGTGCCAGACGGAACACCGCTGGGGCCAACGTCCTGACTTTC. Its protein product is CARRNTAGANVLTF.

This clonotype was detected ten times or more. This chain connects TRBV7-2 to TRBJ2-5; possible D gene TRBD2, 5 bases. The V gene's germline CDR1 is SGHTA and CDR2 FQGNSA. The germline V and J ends were trimmed by 6 bases and 5 bases, with 22 bases remaining between them. The CDR3 is made up of 16 amino acids. In DNA, the CDR3 is TGTGCCAGCAGTGAGTTCCCCGGACTGTCCCTTGAGACCCAGTACTTC. It yields the protein CASSEFPGLSLETQYF.